This T cell receptor (beta chain) derives from a study of early T cells in non-severe SARS-CoV-2 infection. For the study at large: Sequenced material consisted of bulk RNA (from unsorted whole blood), and chains were unpaired.

This clonotype was counted a few times. The target antigen is unknown. Study-wide results and limits: Lookups in VDJdb leaned toward anti-spike CD8 responses and missed private and CD4 specificities.

This CDR3 region has 15 residues. Germline loops: CDR1 LNHNV, CDR2 YYDKDF (reference sequence). Trimming cost V 4 bases and J 5 bases; bases outside gene matches: 7. Unique molecular identifiers were attached to individual cDNA molecules. TCRdb analysed the 5' RACE reads with MiXCR anew, one entry per CDR3 protein. The sample contains 75,000 to 80,000 distinct CDR3 sequences, 11% of which appear only once. This rearrangement joins TRBV15 to TRBJ1-5; TRBD1 matches 8 bases. Sample: whole blood, taken at baseline. The receptor's source is an adult who was a healthcare worker with PCR-confirmed SARS-CoV-2 infection or an uninfected control (not recorded which). The chain's CDR3 is CATSKRTGFDQPQHF. CDR3 sequence (DNA): TGTGCCACCAGCAAACGGACAGGGTTTGATCAGCCCCAGCATTTT.